The 20 T cell receptor beta chains below all came from one sample that was sequenced in a study of T cell responses to AZD1222 COVID-19 vaccine. Data came from immunoSEQ multiplex PCR; TCRdb stores just in-frame clones and leaves some out. The sample shows 140,000 to 150,000 clones, 80% to 95% of them seen only once. The sample was peripheral blood, taken on day 0 of MenACWY control vaccination. The source is an adult in good health.

The V call is TRBV27, the J call TRBJ1-5; D not certain. Germline lookup yields CDR1 MNHEY and CDR2 SMNVEV (reference sequence). The CDR3 is made up of 15 amino acids. Deletions cut 3 bases from V and 6 bases from J, with 15 bases between. The CDR3 spells CASSLALSPGQPQHF. The CDR3 nucleotides read TGTGCCAGCAGTTTGGCCCTATCCCCAGGTCAGCCCCAGCATTTT.

V is TRBV6-5 and J is TRBJ2-7; D is possibly TRBD1 (6 bases). Trimming took off 5 bases at V and 5 bases at J, with 13 bases between the two ends. The germline V gene has CDR1 MNHEY and CDR2 SVGAGI. This CDR3 contains 13 residues. The CDR3 DNA is TGTGCCAGCAGTAAGATAGACAGGAACGAGCAGTACTTC. Residues: CASSKIDRNEQYF.

The rearrangement uses TRBV7-2 and TRBJ1-3; D is ambiguous. The CDR3 length is 16 residues. Germline V CDR1 and CDR2: SGHTA, FQGNSA. V lost 5 bases and J 7 bases, leaving 21 bases between the germline ends. The CDR3 DNA follows: TGTGCCAGCAGCCCGCCTCCTCGTAGGGAGCCTAACACCATATATTTT. This encodes CASSPPPRREPNTIYF.

The chain links TRBV7-2 to TRBJ1-2, with D unclear. The CDR3 is 14 residues long. V lost 1 base to trimming and J lost 11 bases, with 17 bases between them. Germline CDR1 reads SGHTA; CDR2 reads FQGNSA. The CDR3 coding sequence is TGTGCCAGCAGCTTAGAGCCTGTTGTGTCGATTTACACCTTC. Translating it yields CASSLEPVVSIYTF.

The gene calls are TRBV5-1 and TRBJ2-7, with TRBD2 identical over 7 bases. V trimming: 3 bases; J trimming: 7 bases; junction bases outside the gene matches: 7. This CDR3 region has 13 residues. Per germline, CDR1 SGHRS and CDR2 YFSETQ. The chain's CDR3 is CASSWDFGGEQYF. The CDR3 bases are TGCGCCAGCAGCTGGGACTTCGGGGGGGAGCAGTACTTC.

This chain joins TRBV12-3 or TRBV12-4 and TRBJ1-4; D unclear. The CDR3 totals 13 residues. The V and J ends lost 6 bases and 8 bases respectively, with 13 bases between them. The CDR3 nucleotides are TGTGCCAGCAGGCACTCCTCCCGGGAAAAACTGTTTTTT. Residues: CASRHSSREKLFF.

This chain joins TRBV6-5 and TRBJ2-7; D may be TRBD2 (6 bases). The CDR3 covers 15 residues. In germline, CDR1 is MNHEY, CDR2 SVGAGI. Trimming removed 6 bases from V and 3 bases from J, with 18 bases in between. In DNA form, the CDR3 reads TGTGCCAGCAGGTTTCGGTCTAGCGCCTACTACGAGCAGTACTTC. This gives the protein CASRFRSSAYYEQYF.

This rearrangement joins TRBV27 to TRBJ1-1; D gene ambiguous. The CDR3 totals 13 residues. The V and J ends lost 3 bases and 1 base respectively, with 6 bases between them. Germline lookup yields CDR1 MNHEY and CDR2 SMNVEV (reference sequence). Here the CDR3 reads CASSFSRNTEAFF. The CDR3 DNA reads TGTGCCAGCAGTTTTTCGAGGAACACTGAAGCTTTCTTT.

The V gene is TRBV27, the J gene TRBJ1-1, with D unclear. From germline, CDR1 is MNHEY and CDR2 SMNVEV (reference sequence). Trimming shortened V by 7 bases and J by 2 bases, and 14 bases separated the two germline ends. This CDR3 contains 14 residues. In DNA form, the CDR3 reads TGTGCCAGCACCCAGATCCGTTACAACACTGAAGCTTTCTTT. Protein sequence: CASTQIRYNTEAFF.

The chain employs TRBV27 and TRBJ1-1; possible D gene TRBD1, 5 bases. CDR1 MNHEY and CDR2 SMNVEV come from the germline V gene (reference sequence). The CDR3 covers 13 residues. The V end lost 3 bases, the J end lost 6 bases, and 11 bases lay between the germline ends. CDR3 DNA sequence: TGTGCCAGCAGTTTTTACGGGACGGCTGAAGCTTTCTTT. It specifies CASSFYGTAEAFF.

The gene calls are TRBV18 and TRBJ2-1; 7 bases are shared with TRBD1. The CDR3 has 13 amino acids. Trimming removed 5 bases from V and 6 bases from J; junction bases left unmatched: 4. The germline V gene has CDR1 KGHSH and CDR2 LQKENI. The CDR3 coding sequence is TGTGCCAGCTCATTGGACAGGCTCAATGAGCAGTTCTTC. Protein product: CASSLDRLNEQFF.

This chain uses TRBV27 with TRBJ2-3; D is perhaps TRBD2 (6 bases). CDR3 length equals 15 residues. In germline, CDR1 is MNHEY, CDR2 SMNVEV (reference sequence). Trimming removed 7 bases at V and 7 bases at J, with 21 bases between. The CDR3 reads CASIPLGGSHNTQYF. DNA for the CDR3: TGTGCCAGCATTCCCCTGGGGGGTAGCCACAATACGCAGTATTTT.

The chain links TRBV27 to TRBJ1-4; D is perhaps TRBD1 (5 bases). The V gene's germline CDR1 is MNHEY and CDR2 SMNVEV (reference sequence). V shed 7 bases and J shed 3 bases, with 18 bases lying between them. The CDR3 contains 16 residues. CDR3 DNA: TGTGCCAGCACCGAAGAGGCTTGGGGGGCTAATGAAAAACTGTTTTTT. Amino acids: CASTEEAWGANEKLFF.

This clone was recorded once. The limits of the CDR3 on the DNA are not certain, so only TCRdb's listed CDR3 is given. This sequence joins TRBV5-1 and TRBJ1-2; the listed D gene, TRBD1, was not tested against the DNA. The CDR3 region is 15 residues in length, termini included. Germline CDR1 reads SGHRS; CDR2 reads YFSETQ. The CDR3 spells CASSLVGQGAFPSTF.

The V gene is TRBV15, the J gene TRBJ2-4; tentatively, D is TRBD1 or TRBD2 (6 bases each). The V and J ends lost 2 bases and 10 bases respectively, with 12 bases between them. Germline CDR1 and CDR2: LNHNV and YYDKDF (reference sequence). The length of the CDR3 is 13 residues. The CDR3 here is CATSRPEGGIQYF. Written as DNA, the CDR3 is TGTGCCACCAGCAGACCCGAGGGGGGTATTCAGTACTTC.

The chain joins TRBV7-9 to TRBJ1-5, with D hard to call. The length of the CDR3 is 14 residues. Germline values: CDR1 SEHNR, CDR2 FQNEAQ (reference sequence). Trimming left V 3 bases short and J 6 bases short, with 12 bases between. CDR3 sequence (DNA): TGTGCCAGCAGCTTGTATCCGTCCGGTCAGCCCCAGCATTTT. Protein sequence: CASSLYPSGQPQHF.

The chain combines TRBV14 with TRBJ1-2; no clear D. The germline V gene encodes CDR1 SGHDN and CDR2 FVKESK. Trimming cost V 3 bases and J 8 bases, with 7 bases left between them. CDR3 size: 11 residues. CDR3 sequence reads: CASSQSGGYTF. In DNA, the CDR3 is TGTGCCAGCAGCCAGTCGGGGGGCTACACCTTC.

The chain couples TRBV4-1 to TRBJ2-2; 8 bases align to TRBD2. Germline V gene lookup returns CDR1 MGHRA and CDR2 YSYEKL. V lost 4 bases to trimming and J lost 0 bases; unmatched junction nucleotides: 16. There are 20 residues in the CDR3. The CDR3: CASSPTRAGVIYANTGELFF. DNA for the CDR3: TGCGCCAGCAGCCCCACGAGAGCGGGAGTCATCTACGCGAACACCGGGGAGCTGTTTTTT.

J is TRBJ1-2 and V is TRBV9; tentatively, D is TRBD1 (5 bases). Germline CDR1 reads SGDLS; CDR2 reads YYNGEE. The CDR3 spans 13 residues. The V end lost 4 bases, the J end lost 3 bases, and 10 bases lay between the germline ends. CDR3 loop: CASSPGTDYGYTF. The CDR3 bases are TGTGCCAGCAGCCCAGGGACGGACTATGGCTACACCTTC. Filled out from reference TRBV9 and TRBJ1-2, the complete variable domain reads DSGVTQTPKHLITATGQRVTLRCSPRSGDLSVYWYQQSLDQGLQFLIQYYNGEERAKGNILERFSAQQFPDLHSELNLSSLELGDSALYFCASSPGTDYGYTFGSGTRLTVV.

This chain joins TRBV11-2 and TRBJ2-5, with D possibly matching TRBD2 (6 bases). V lost 4 bases and J lost 5, with 17 bases in between. The CDR3 loop spans 15 amino acids. Germline V gene sequence: CDR1 SGHAT, CDR2 FQNNGV. CDR3 amino acids: CASSSSTGGGETQYF. The CDR3 nucleotides are TGTGCCAGCAGCTCATCCACCGGGGGAGGTGAGACCCAGTACTTC.